Listed below are T cell receptor beta chains from one sample, sequenced in a study of blood T cell repertoires in COVID-19. Repertoires were generated with immunoSEQ multiplex PCR, while TCRdb's copy carries only in-frame clones and drops some. This sample has more than 95,000 clones, with around 76% found just once. The sequencing input was peripheral blood. These receptors originate from a man aged 60 to 75 with acute or convalescent COVID-19. Each CDR3 is given with its conserved first and last residue. The D gene is left open where the match is weak. Clone size is shown for a subset of rows, as once, few, many or a class of expanded clone.

TRBD1,TRBV5-1,-,TRBJ1-4,CASSLGQGRTNEKLFF,TGCGCCAGCAGCTTGGGACAGGGTAGAACTAATGAAAAACTGTTTTTT
-,TRBV5-1,-,TRBJ2-3,CASSLEPQADTQYF,TGCGCCAGCAGCTTGGAACCCCAGGCAGATACGCAGTATTTT
TRBD1,TRBV18,-,TRBJ1-5,CASSTGTGELPQHF,TGTGCCAGCTCGACCGGGACAGGGGAATTGCCCCAGCATTTT
TRBD1,TRBV28,-,TRBJ1-6,CASSRDRGNSPLHF,TGTGCCAGCAGCCGGGACAGGGGAAATTCACCCCTCCACTTT
-,TRBV5-1,-,TRBJ1-3,CASSLGGPSSGNTIYF,TGCGCCAGCAGCTTGGGGGGCCCCTCGTCTGGAAACACCATATATTTT
TRBD1,TRBV6-5,once,TRBJ2-7,CASRNGQGGYEQYF,TGTGCCAGCAGGAATGGACAGGGTGGCTACGAGCAGTACTTC
-,TRBV25-1,few,TRBJ2-2,CASSRGVTGELFF,TGTGCCAGCAGTAGAGGTGTTACCGGGGAGCTGTTTTTT
TRBD1,TRBV3-1/TRBV3-2,-,TRBJ1-4,CASSPGQGNEKLFF,TGTGCCAGCAGCCCGGGACAGGGTAATGAAAAACTGTTTTTT
-,TRBV27,-,TRBJ1-5,CASSLSGANYQPQHF,TGTGCCAGCAGTTTATCTGGGGCGAATTATCAGCCCCAGCATTTT
-,TRBV18,-,TRBJ2-7,CASSKGAGGDEQYF,TGTGCCAGCTCAAAAGGAGCAGGCGGGGACGAGCAGTACTTC
TRBD1,TRBV2,once,TRBJ2-4,CASTWTGGGIQYF,TGTGCCAGCACCTGGACAGGGGGCGGCATTCAGTACTTC
TRBD1,TRBV7-3,-,TRBJ2-4,CASSSAGGSGNIQYF,TGTGCCAGCAGCTCCGCAGGGGGCTCGGGAAACATTCAGTACTTC
-,TRBV30,-,TRBJ2-3,CAWSEQGFADTQYF,TGTGCCTGGAGTGAACAGGGTTTCGCAGATACGCAGTATTTT
TRBD1,TRBV10-3,-,TRBJ1-6,CAIKGADLPLHF,TGTGCCATCAAGGGGGCAGATTTACCCCTCCACTTT
TRBD1,TRBV3-1/TRBV3-2,-,TRBJ2-7,CASSLGIDRGRGEQYF,TGTGCCAGCAGCCTCGGCATAGACAGGGGGCGAGGGGAGCAGTACTTC
-,TRBV6-6,-,TRBJ1-4,CASSYPNEKLFF,TGTGCCAGCAGTTACCCAAATGAAAAACTGTTTTTT
TRBD2,TRBV9,-,TRBJ2-7,CASSVEGLAGYEQYF,TGTGCCAGCAGCGTAGAGGGGCTAGCGGGCTACGAGCAGTACTTC
-,TRBV3-1/TRBV3-2,few,TRBJ1-1,CASSQDVGPGKAFF,TGTGCCAGCAGCCAAGATGTTGGCCCGGGTAAAGCTTTCTTT
TRBD2,TRBV5-8,once,TRBJ2-7,CASSHWSSGVSYEQYF,TGTGCCAGCAGCCACTGGTCTAGCGGGGTCTCCTACGAGCAGTACTTC
TRBD1,TRBV19,-,TRBJ1-4,CASRARYTGASREKLFF,TGTGCCAGTAGAGCCCGTTATACAGGGGCGAGTAGGGAAAAACTGTTTTTT
TRBD2,TRBV18,-,TRBJ2-2,CASSPYPGRETGELFF,TGTGCCAGCTCACCATATCCCGGGAGGGAGACCGGGGAGCTGTTTTTT
TRBD2,TRBV7-3,-,TRBJ2-1,CASSAQLAGDRNEQFF,TGTGCCAGCAGCGCCCAGCTAGCGGGAGATAGGAATGAGCAGTTCTTC
TRBD2,TRBV11-2,-,TRBJ2-1,CASSPSLRLAGGSDNEQFF,TGTGCCAGCAGCCCAAGCCTAAGACTAGCGGGGGGCTCGGACAATGAGCAGTTCTTC
-,TRBV6-5,-,TRBJ1-1,CAVLMNTEAFF,TGTGCCGTTCTAATGAACACTGAAGCTTTCTTT
-,TRBV7-9,-,TRBJ1-5,CASSSDMSNQPQHF,TGTGCCAGCAGCTCGGACATGAGCAATCAGCCCCAGCATTTT
-,TRBV5-1,-,TRBJ1-1,CASSFGLGSTEAFF,TGCGCCAGCAGCTTCGGGCTGGGGAGCACTGAAGCTTTCTTT
TRBD1,TRBV12-3/TRBV12-4,-,TRBJ1-2,CASSPGQPYGYTF,TGTGCCAGCAGCCCGGGACAGCCCTATGGCTACACCTTC
TRBD2,TRBV3-1/TRBV3-2,-,TRBJ2-1,CASSPTSGRAPLNEQFF,TGTGCCAGCAGCCCGACTAGCGGGAGGGCCCCCTTAAATGAGCAGTTCTTC
-,TRBV29-1,-,TRBJ1-3,CSVTGLSGNTIYF,TGCAGCGTCACAGGGCTTTCGGGAAACACCATATATTTT
-,TRBV5-1,-,TRBJ1-2,CASSLNQQGYGYTF,TGCGCCAGCAGCTTGAATCAACAGGGATACGGCTACACCTTC
-,TRBV7-9,-,TRBJ1-5,CASSFGDLSNQPQHF,TGTGCCAGCAGCTTCGGGGATCTAAGCAATCAGCCCCAGCATTTT
-,TRBV5-1,-,TRBJ2-7,CASSLEEARSSYEQYF,TGCGCCAGCAGCTTGGAAGAGGCGAGGAGCTCCTACGAGCAGTACTTC
-,TRBV3-1/TRBV3-2,-,TRBJ1-2,CASSPSRAEGYTF,TGTGCCAGCAGCCCGTCCCGCGCGGAGGGCTACACCTTC
TRBD1,TRBV3-1/TRBV3-2,-,TRBJ2-2,CASSRGQGYTGELFF,TGTGCCAGCAGCCGGGGACAGGGGTACACCGGGGAGCTGTTTTTT
-,TRBV21-1,-,TRBJ2-3,CASSTHGVTQYF,TGTGCCAGCAGCACCCACGGGGTTACGCAGTATTTT
TRBD2,TRBV5-1,-,TRBJ2-7,CASSFGLAGGAVEQYF,TGCGCCAGCAGCTTCGGGCTAGCGGGAGGGGCGGTCGAGCAGTACTTC
-,TRBV11-3,-,TRBJ2-2,CASSLAGSANTGELFF,TGTGCCAGCAGCTTGGCCGGGAGCGCGAACACCGGGGAGCTGTTTTTT
TRBD2,TRBV6-5,once,TRBJ2-1,CASRPGLARYNEQFF,TGTGCCAGCAGACCGGGACTAGCTAGGTACAATGAGCAGTTCTTC
-,TRBV7-8,few,TRBJ2-3,CASSLGGVRGTDTQYF,TGTGCCAGCAGCTTAGGGGGCGTACGAGGCACAGATACGCAGTATTTT
TRBD2,TRBV2,-,TRBJ2-1,CARTGLAGGRNEQFF,TGTGCCAGAACTGGACTAGCGGGGGGGAGGAATGAGCAGTTCTTC
TRBD1,TRBV5-1,few,TRBJ2-4,CASKDGDRQDIQYF,TGCGCCAGCAAGGATGGGGACAGGCAGGACATTCAGTACTTC
TRBD1,TRBV19,-,TRBJ2-7,CASSTGTGGYEQYF,TGTGCCAGTAGTACCGGGACAGGGGGCTACGAGCAGTACTTC
TRBD1,TRBV7-9,-,TRBJ1-5,CASSLDRGDQPQHF,TGTGCCAGCAGCCTGGACAGGGGCGATCAGCCCCAGCATTTT
TRBD1,TRBV18,-,TRBJ2-7,CASHRTGSYEQYF,TGTGCCAGCCATAGGACAGGGTCCTACGAGCAGTACTTC
TRBD2,TRBV11-2,-,TRBJ2-3,CASSPGLAGGRTDTQYF,TGTGCCAGCAGCCCGGGACTAGCGGGGGGGCGCACAGATACGCAGTATTTT
TRBD2,TRBV4-2,-,TRBJ2-7,CASSQGLAGESVPYEQYF,TGTGCCAGCAGCCAAGGGCTAGCGGGCGAATCTGTACCCTACGAGCAGTACTTC
-,TRBV27,-,TRBJ1-1,CASSKRQVRNTEAFF,TGTGCCAGCAGTAAAAGACAGGTTCGGAACACTGAAGCTTTCTTT
TRBD1,TRBV5-6,-,TRBJ1-5,CASSLLGDRAGNQPQHF,TGTGCCAGCAGCTTGCTTGGGGACAGGGCGGGCAATCAGCCCCAGCATTTT
TRBD1,TRBV14,-,TRBJ2-5,CASSQDKGGIETQYF,TGTGCCAGCAGCCAAGATAAAGGGGGCATAGAGACCCAGTACTTC
-,TRBV6-5,-,TRBJ2-2,CASRAGANTGELFF,TGTGCCAGCAGGGCGGGGGCAAACACCGGGGAGCTGTTTTTT
-,TRBV7-9,-,TRBJ1-1,CASSPDGRTAFF,TGTGCCAGCAGCCCCGATGGGAGGACAGCTTTCTTT
-,TRBV5-1,-,TRBJ1-1,CASSLEQGRTEAFF,TGCGCCAGCAGCTTGGAGCAGGGGCGAACTGAAGCTTTCTTT
-,TRBV18,-,TRBJ1-6,CASSPDLFSSYNSPLHF,TGTGCCAGCTCACCGGACTTATTTAGCTCCTATAATTCACCCCTCCACTTT
-,TRBV7-3,once,TRBJ2-1,CASSLNSDNEQFF,TGTGCCAGCAGCTTAAACTCCGACAATGAGCAGTTCTTC
TRBD2,TRBV3-1/TRBV3-2,few,TRBJ2-1,CASSHDSGGTQYEQFF,TGTGCCAGCAGCCATGATAGCGGGGGGACACAATATGAGCAGTTCTTC
TRBD2,TRBV5-1,-,TRBJ2-1,CASTPSGSSYNEQFF,TGCGCCAGCACTCCCAGCGGGAGCTCCTACAATGAGCAGTTCTTC
TRBD1,TRBV6-5,-,TRBJ1-6,CASSYSGRTGASPLHF,TGTGCCAGCAGTTACTCAGGTCGGACAGGGGCTTCACCCCTCCACTTT
-,TRBV11-2,-,TRBJ2-5,CASSPGSKETQYF,TGTGCCAGCAGCCCCGGGAGTAAAGAGACCCAGTACTTC
-,TRBV10-2,once,TRBJ2-1,CASSRSARSYNEQFF,TGCGCCAGCAGCCGCTCCGCGCGCTCCTACAATGAGCAGTTCTTC
-,TRBV2,few,TRBJ2-7,CASSERRGYEQYF,TGTGCCAGCAGTGAACGCAGAGGCTACGAGCAGTACTTC